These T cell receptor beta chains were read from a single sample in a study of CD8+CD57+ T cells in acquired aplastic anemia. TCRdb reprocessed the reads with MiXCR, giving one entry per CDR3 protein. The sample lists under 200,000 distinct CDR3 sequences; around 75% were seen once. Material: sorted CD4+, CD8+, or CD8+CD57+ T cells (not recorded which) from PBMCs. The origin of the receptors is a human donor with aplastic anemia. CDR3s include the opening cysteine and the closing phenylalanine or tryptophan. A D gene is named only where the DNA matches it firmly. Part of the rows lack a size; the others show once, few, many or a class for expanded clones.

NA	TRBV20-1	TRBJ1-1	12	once	TGCAGTACTTGGGGCGTGGGGACTGAAGCTTTCTTT	CSTWGVGTEAFF
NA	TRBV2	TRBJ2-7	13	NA	TGTGCCAGCGGGACGGATCTTTCGTACGAGCAGTACTTC	CASGTDLSYEQYF
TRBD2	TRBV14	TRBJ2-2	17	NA	TGTGCCAGCAGCTCAGAAGCGGGGGGTGTGAGGACCGGGGAGCTGTTTTTT	CASSSEAGGVRTGELFF
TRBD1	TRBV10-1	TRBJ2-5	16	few	TGCGCCAGCAGTGGGGGGACAGGGCCGAACCAAGAGGCCCAGTACTTC	CASSGGTGPNQEAQYF
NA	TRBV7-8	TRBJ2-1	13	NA	TGTGCCAGCAGCTTAGCGCGGGGCAATGAGCAGTTCTTC	CASSLARGNEQFF
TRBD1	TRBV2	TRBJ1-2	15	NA	TGTGCCAGCAGTGAAGGGGGTGGACAGGAAACAAGCTACACCTTC	CASSEGGGQETSYTF
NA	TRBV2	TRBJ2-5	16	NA	TGTGCCGGCAGTGAAGGAGGTTGGGGGCCCCAAGAGACCCAGTACTTC	CAGSEGGWGPQETQYF
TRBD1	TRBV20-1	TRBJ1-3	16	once	TGCAGTGCTACTAATCCGGGACAGGGGTTTGGAAACACCATATATTTT	CSATNPGQGFGNTIYF
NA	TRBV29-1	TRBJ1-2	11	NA	TGCAGCGTGGGCGGACCTTATGGCTACACCTTC	CSVGGPYGYTF
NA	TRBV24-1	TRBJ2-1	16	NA	TGTGCCACCAGTGATTTGGGCGGGGGCCCCAACAATGAGCAGTTCTTC	CATSDLGGGPNNEQFF
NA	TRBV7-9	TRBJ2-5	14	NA	TGTGCCAGCAGTGAGGGCAGCCTCCAAGAGACCCAGTACTTC	CASSEGSLQETQYF